This T cell receptor beta chain was documented in a study of cytomegalovirus exposure and HLA in healthy donors. It was with 60 Vbeta and 13 Jbeta primers that the PCR ran. Authors' analysis steps: Tens of millions of unique TCR beta chains, 9 million to 12 million shared, were counted in a later analysis. The method was immunoSEQ multiplex PCR; TCRdb's version includes in-frame clones alone and lacks a portion of them. That table supplies the V and J calls and clone size; D and trimming were determined from the DNA. This table holds approximately 160,000 clones, approximately 84% found once. There are a few counts of this clone. Its antigen remains unidentified. Study-wide results and limits: A later analysis found common viral pathogens apparently linked to several of the most significant clusters.

Looked up from germline, CDR1 is SGHRS and CDR2 is YFSETQ. V shed 4 bases and J 6 bases; nucleotides not matched to a gene: 9. This CDR3 is built from 16 residues. This receptor was obtained from a young man in good health and CMV-seronegative. Sequenced: PBMCs. The chain is built from TRBV5-1 and TRBJ1-4; 10 bases map to TRBD1. The CDR3 here is CASSLRQGAIDEKLFF. The CDR3 DNA is TGCGCCAGCAGCCTGCGACAGGGGGCGATTGATGAAAAACTGTTTTTT.